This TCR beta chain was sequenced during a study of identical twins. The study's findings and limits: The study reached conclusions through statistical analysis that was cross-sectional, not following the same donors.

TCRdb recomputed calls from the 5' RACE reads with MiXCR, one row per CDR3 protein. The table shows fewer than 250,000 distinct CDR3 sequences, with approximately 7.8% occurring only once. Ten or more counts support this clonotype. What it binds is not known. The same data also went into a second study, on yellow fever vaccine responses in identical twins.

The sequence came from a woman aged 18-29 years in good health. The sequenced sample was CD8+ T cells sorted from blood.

CDR3 DNA: TGCGCCAGCAGCCTAACAAAGGGCGGATACAATCAGCCCCAGCATTTT. Protein sequence: CASSLTKGGYNQPQHF. The chain combines TRBV4-1 with TRBJ1-5; D remains ambiguous. CDR3 size: 16 residues. The germline V gene encodes CDR1 MGHRA and CDR2 YSYEKL. Trimming stripped 4 bases from V and 3 bases from J, with 16 bases between.